This T cell receptor (beta chain) is drawn from a study of neurological immune-mediated disorders. Trimming cost V 4 bases and J 1 base, with 13 bases left between them. The CDR3 loop spans 16 amino acids. Stored at -80 C, 2 million PBMCs were the source of the unsorted libraries. This clonotype was counted ten times or more. The antigen remains undetermined. Synthesis of cDNA was performed by 5'RACE using 10-nucleotide random UMIs. From 15-18 subjects, over 160 million TCR-beta sequences were obtained in each sequencing run. TCRdb re-called the 5' RACE reads with MiXCR, one entry per CDR3 protein. This table has tens of thousands of distinct CDR3 sequences, 9% to 12% appearing once. Study conclusions and caveats: Private repertoires in all groups were suggested by the finding that expanded clones across subjects shared no CDR3 amino acid sequences.

What was sequenced was PBMCs. The V gene is TRBV12-3 or TRBV12-4, the J gene TRBJ2-2; D may be TRBD1 or TRBD2 (6 bases each). This TCR came from a woman aged 30 to 39 with HTLV-1-associated myelopathy (HAM/TSP). As DNA, the CDR3 is TGTGCCAGCAGTTCCCCCGCGGGACAGAACACCGGGGAGCTGTTTTTT. It translates to CASSSPAGQNTGELFF.